These T cell receptor beta chains were read from a single sample in a study of blood T cell repertoires in COVID-19. Clones were read by immunoSEQ multiplex PCR, and TCRdb kept only the in-frame ones, dropping some. The sample yields about 96,000 clones, about 90% seen once. Sequencing was carried out using peripheral blood. Receptors were obtained from a human donor with COVID-19, enrolled during active disease. The donor label of this sample is uncertain. Both conserved end residues are part of each CDR3. The D gene is left open where the match is weak. Rows give clone size only sometimes, using once, few, many, or a class for an expanded clone.

D gene: NA; J gene: TRBJ2-1; clone size: NA; V gene: TRBV3-1/TRBV3-2; CDR3 protein: CASSQALGVGNEQFF; CDR3 DNA: TGTGCCAGCAGCCAGGCCCTCGGAGTTGGCAATGAGCAGTTCTTC
D gene: TRBD1; J gene: TRBJ2-5; clone size: NA; V gene: TRBV19; CDR3 protein: CASSPGQGPSQYF; CDR3 DNA: TGTGCCAGTAGTCCGGGACAGGGCCCGTCCCAGTACTTC
D gene: TRBD2; J gene: TRBJ2-5; clone size: NA; V gene: TRBV7-6; CDR3 protein: CASSREVRVETQYF; CDR3 DNA: TGTGCCAGCAGCCGGGAGGTTCGGGTAGAGACCCAGTACTTC
D gene: TRBD1; J gene: TRBJ1-5; clone size: NA; V gene: TRBV27; CDR3 protein: CASSRKPDRGHQPQHF; CDR3 DNA: TGTGCCAGCAGCCGGAAACCAGACAGGGGGCATCAGCCCCAGCATTTT
D gene: NA; J gene: TRBJ1-4; clone size: NA; V gene: TRBV6-5; CDR3 protein: CASRPLPEDQKLFF; CDR3 DNA: TGTGCCAGCAGACCCCTCCCGGAGGACCAAAAACTGTTTTTT
D gene: TRBD1; J gene: TRBJ2-1; clone size: NA; V gene: TRBV12-3/TRBV12-4; CDR3 protein: CASLQGARNEQFF; CDR3 DNA: TGTGCCAGCTTGCAGGGGGCGCGCAATGAGCAGTTCTTC
D gene: TRBD1; J gene: TRBJ1-6; clone size: NA; V gene: TRBV27; CDR3 protein: CASSIQGEGYSPLHF; CDR3 DNA: TGTGCCAGCAGTATACAGGGGGAAGGTTATTCACCCCTCCACTTT
D gene: NA; J gene: TRBJ2-3; clone size: NA; V gene: TRBV7-9; CDR3 protein: CASTGQMGGSTDTQYF; CDR3 DNA: TGTGCCAGCACCGGCCAGATGGGCGGGAGCACAGATACGCAGTATTTT
D gene: TRBD1; J gene: TRBJ1-3; clone size: NA; V gene: TRBV7-9; CDR3 protein: CASSLARLKLGQYNTIYF; CDR3 DNA: TGTGCCAGCAGCTTAGCGCGCCTAAAACTGGGACAGTACAACACCATATATTTT
D gene: NA; J gene: TRBJ1-2; clone size: NA; V gene: TRBV29-1; CDR3 protein: CSVVTEGYTF; CDR3 DNA: TGCAGCGTTGTTACAGAAGGCTACACCTTC
D gene: TRBD2; J gene: TRBJ2-1; clone size: NA; V gene: TRBV5-4; CDR3 protein: CASSWKLAGGSSYNEQFF; CDR3 DNA: TGTGCCAGCAGCTGGAAACTAGCGGGAGGCAGCTCCTACAATGAGCAGTTCTTC
D gene: NA; J gene: TRBJ1-1; clone size: NA; V gene: TRBV7-8; CDR3 protein: CASSLRPRGNTEAFF; CDR3 DNA: TGTGCCAGCAGCTTACGGCCCCGGGGGAACACTGAAGCTTTCTTT
D gene: NA; J gene: TRBJ1-3; clone size: NA; V gene: TRBV27; CDR3 protein: CASGTGVVGNTIYF; CDR3 DNA: TGTGCCAGCGGAACAGGAGTTGTCGGAAACACCATATATTTT
D gene: NA; J gene: TRBJ1-2; clone size: NA; V gene: TRBV25-1; CDR3 protein: CASSVLPESGYTF; CDR3 DNA: TGTGCCAGCAGTGTACTCCCCGAGAGTGGCTACACCTTC
D gene: TRBD1; J gene: TRBJ2-3; clone size: NA; V gene: TRBV19; CDR3 protein: CASSTGQVGDTQYF; CDR3 DNA: TGTGCCAGTAGTACGGGACAGGTGGGGGATACGCAGTATTTT
D gene: NA; J gene: TRBJ2-1; clone size: NA; V gene: TRBV5-1; CDR3 protein: CASSLAGPPFYNEQFF; CDR3 DNA: TGCGCCAGCAGCTTGGCAGGGCCGCCCTTCTACAATGAGCAGTTCTTC
D gene: NA; J gene: TRBJ2-2; clone size: few; V gene: TRBV6-6; CDR3 protein: CASSQDRNTGELFF; CDR3 DNA: TGTGCCAGCAGCCAAGACAGAAACACCGGGGAGCTGTTTTTT
D gene: NA; J gene: TRBJ1-2; clone size: NA; V gene: TRBV7-6; CDR3 protein: CASSQTIGAYDGYTF; CDR3 DNA: TGTGCCAGCAGCCAAACCATCGGAGCTTATGATGGCTACACCTTC
D gene: TRBD2; J gene: TRBJ2-1; clone size: NA; V gene: TRBV24-1; CDR3 protein: CATSDRGGLGSYNEQFF; CDR3 DNA: TGTGCCACCAGTGATCGGGGGGGATTAGGTTCCTACAATGAGCAGTTCTTC
D gene: NA; J gene: TRBJ1-6; clone size: once; V gene: TRBV21-1; CDR3 protein: CASSKVEGSSYNSPLHF; CDR3 DNA: TGTGCCAGCAGCAAAGTGGAGGGGAGCTCCTATAATTCACCCCTCCACTTT
D gene: TRBD1; J gene: TRBJ2-2; clone size: NA; V gene: TRBV3-1/TRBV3-2; CDR3 protein: CASSQDGGTGAGELFF; CDR3 DNA: TGTGCCAGCAGCCAAGATGGGGGGACAGGAGCCGGGGAGCTGTTTTTT
D gene: NA; J gene: TRBJ2-1; clone size: NA; V gene: TRBV11-3; CDR3 protein: CASSLYRVLYSYNEQFF; CDR3 DNA: TGTGCCAGCAGCTTATACAGGGTACTTTATTCCTACAATGAGCAGTTCTTC
D gene: TRBD1; J gene: TRBJ1-3; clone size: NA; V gene: TRBV2; CDR3 protein: CASSGIQGAGGNTIYF; CDR3 DNA: TGTGCCAGCAGTGGGATTCAGGGGGCGGGTGGAAACACCATATATTTT
D gene: NA; J gene: TRBJ1-3; clone size: NA; V gene: TRBV7-6; CDR3 protein: CASSSGGRSVSGNTIYF; CDR3 DNA: TGTGCCAGCAGCTCGGGGGGACGGAGCGTCTCTGGAAACACCATATATTTT
D gene: TRBD1; J gene: TRBJ2-7; clone size: NA; V gene: TRBV19; CDR3 protein: CASGRDRGYEQYF; CDR3 DNA: TGTGCCAGTGGGCGGGACAGGGGGTATGAGCAGTACTTC
D gene: TRBD1; J gene: TRBJ2-7; clone size: NA; V gene: TRBV7-9; CDR3 protein: CASSLRLQGTYEQYF; CDR3 DNA: TGTGCCAGCAGCTTGCGATTACAGGGGACCTACGAGCAGTACTTC
D gene: TRBD2; J gene: TRBJ2-7; clone size: few; V gene: TRBV27; CDR3 protein: CASSRTSGYEQYF; CDR3 DNA: TGTGCCAGCAGTCGGACTAGCGGCTACGAGCAGTACTTC
D gene: TRBD2; J gene: TRBJ2-3; clone size: NA; V gene: TRBV24-1; CDR3 protein: CATSQSGRYTQYF; CDR3 DNA: TGTGCCACCAGTCAAAGCGGGAGGTATACGCAGTATTTT
D gene: TRBD2; J gene: TRBJ2-1; clone size: NA; V gene: TRBV3-1/TRBV3-2; CDR3 protein: CASSQEYGGAPNEQFF; CDR3 DNA: TGTGCCAGCAGCCAAGAGTACGGGGGGGCCCCCAATGAGCAGTTCTTC
D gene: TRBD1; J gene: TRBJ1-2; clone size: NA; V gene: TRBV6-5; CDR3 protein: CASSSGQGLF; CDR3 DNA: TGTGCCAGCAGTTCGGGACAGGGGCTTTTC
D gene: NA; J gene: TRBJ1-4; clone size: once; V gene: TRBV19; CDR3 protein: CASSMTTVNEKLFF; CDR3 DNA: TGTGCCAGTAGTATGACTACAGTAAACGAAAAACTGTTTTTT
D gene: NA; J gene: TRBJ1-6; clone size: NA; V gene: TRBV27; CDR3 protein: CASTYRSSSLSPLHF; CDR3 DNA: TGTGCCAGCACCTACAGGAGTTCGAGTTTATCACCCCTCCACTTT
D gene: TRBD1; J gene: TRBJ1-6; clone size: NA; V gene: TRBV7-3; CDR3 protein: CASSQGGQGNSPLHF; CDR3 DNA: TGTGCCAGCAGTCAGGGGGGACAGGGAAATTCACCCCTCCACTTT
D gene: TRBD2; J gene: TRBJ2-7; clone size: once; V gene: TRBV10-2; CDR3 protein: CASSVSGRGYEQYF; CDR3 DNA: TGCGCCAGCAGTGTAAGCGGGAGGGGGTACGAGCAGTACTTC
D gene: NA; J gene: TRBJ1-1; clone size: NA; V gene: TRBV5-1; CDR3 protein: CASSLGSTGNTEAFF; CDR3 DNA: TGCGCCAGCAGCTTGGGGTCGACAGGGAACACTGAAGCTTTCTTT
D gene: TRBD2; J gene: TRBJ2-5; clone size: NA; V gene: TRBV9; CDR3 protein: CASSAGLVGETQYF; CDR3 DNA: TGTGCCAGCAGCGCCGGACTAGTCGGGGAGACCCAGTACTTC
D gene: NA; J gene: TRBJ2-7; clone size: NA; V gene: TRBV30; CDR3 protein: CAWSGTEFYEQYF; CDR3 DNA: TGTGCCTGGAGTGGGACAGAATTTTACGAGCAGTACTTC
D gene: NA; J gene: TRBJ1-1; clone size: NA; V gene: TRBV5-1; CDR3 protein: CASSNQGTEAFF; CDR3 DNA: TGCGCCAGCAGCAACCAGGGTACTGAAGCTTTCTTT
D gene: TRBD1; J gene: TRBJ1-4; clone size: NA; V gene: TRBV5-4; CDR3 protein: CASSFDRGSEKLFF; CDR3 DNA: TGTGCCAGCAGCTTCGACAGGGGATCTGAAAAACTGTTTTTT
D gene: NA; J gene: TRBJ2-1; clone size: NA; V gene: TRBV6-6; CDR3 protein: CASSHSLEQFF; CDR3 DNA: TGTGCCAGCAGTCATAGCCTTGAGCAGTTCTTC
D gene: NA; J gene: TRBJ2-7; clone size: NA; V gene: TRBV19; CDR3 protein: CASSARMPTYEQYF; CDR3 DNA: TGTGCCAGTAGTGCTAGAATGCCCACCTACGAGCAGTACTTC
D gene: TRBD1; J gene: TRBJ1-4; clone size: once; V gene: TRBV5-6; CDR3 protein: CASSPWGQGNEKLFF; CDR3 DNA: TGTGCCAGCAGCCCGTGGGGACAGGGGAATGAAAAACTGTTTTTT
D gene: NA; J gene: TRBJ1-1; clone size: NA; V gene: TRBV29-1; CDR3 protein: CSVGGGKTMNTEAFF; CDR3 DNA: TGCAGCGTTGGCGGCGGAAAGACCATGAACACTGAAGCTTTCTTT
D gene: TRBD1; J gene: TRBJ2-7; clone size: NA; V gene: TRBV18; CDR3 protein: CASSTGGSYEQYF; CDR3 DNA: TGTGCCAGCTCAACAGGGGGGTCCTACGAGCAGTACTTC
D gene: TRBD1; J gene: TRBJ2-7; clone size: medium-sized; V gene: TRBV7-6; CDR3 protein: CASSLFRDRGYEQYF; CDR3 DNA: TGTGCCAGCAGCTTATTCCGGGACAGGGGTTACGAGCAGTACTTC
D gene: NA; J gene: TRBJ2-1; clone size: NA; V gene: TRBV5-4; CDR3 protein: CASSLDWSSYNEQFF; CDR3 DNA: TGTGCCAGCAGCTTGGACTGGAGCTCCTACAATGAGCAGTTCTTC
D gene: NA; J gene: TRBJ1-1; clone size: NA; V gene: TRBV19; CDR3 protein: CASKRLTLKLSLARAFF; CDR3 DNA: NA
D gene: TRBD1; J gene: TRBJ2-7; clone size: NA; V gene: TRBV5-4; CDR3 protein: CASSPGQGSYEQYF; CDR3 DNA: TGTGCCAGCAGCCCGGGACAGGGCTCCTACGAGCAGTACTTC
D gene: NA; J gene: TRBJ2-6; clone size: NA; V gene: TRBV18; CDR3 protein: CASSPAHLSGANVLTF; CDR3 DNA: TGTGCCAGCTCACCAGCACACCTCTCTGGGGCCAACGTCCTGACTTTC
D gene: TRBD2; J gene: TRBJ2-7; clone size: once; V gene: TRBV6-5; CDR3 protein: CASSTSGSPYEQYF; CDR3 DNA: TGTGCCAGCAGCACTAGCGGGAGCCCCTACGAGCAGTACTTC
D gene: TRBD1; J gene: TRBJ1-1; clone size: few; V gene: TRBV12-3/TRBV12-4; CDR3 protein: CASSQPGQGQAFF; CDR3 DNA: TGTGCCAGCAGCCAGCCGGGACAGGGACAAGCTTTCTTT
D gene: TRBD1; J gene: TRBJ1-3; clone size: NA; V gene: TRBV3-1/TRBV3-2; CDR3 protein: CASSQDRVSGNTIYF; CDR3 DNA: TGTGCCAGCAGCCAGGACAGGGTTTCTGGAAACACCATATATTTT
D gene: TRBD1; J gene: TRBJ1-2; clone size: NA; V gene: TRBV5-1; CDR3 protein: CASSLGPALGTGNGYTF; CDR3 DNA: TGCGCCAGCAGCTTGGGCCCGGCCCTAGGGACAGGGAATGGCTACACCTTC
D gene: NA; J gene: TRBJ2-7; clone size: NA; V gene: TRBV4-1; CDR3 protein: CASSQVGNRAYEQYF; CDR3 DNA: TGCGCCAGCAGCCAAGTTGGCAACAGGGCCTACGAGCAGTACTTC
D gene: NA; J gene: TRBJ2-5; clone size: NA; V gene: TRBV5-1; CDR3 protein: CASSRGTNQETQYF; CDR3 DNA: TGCGCCAGCAGTCGGGGAACGAACCAAGAGACCCAGTACTTC
D gene: NA; J gene: TRBJ2-7; clone size: NA; V gene: TRBV11-1; CDR3 protein: CASSFTGADEQYF; CDR3 DNA: TGTGCCAGCAGCTTTACTGGGGCGGACGAGCAGTACTTC
D gene: TRBD1; J gene: TRBJ2-2; clone size: NA; V gene: TRBV5-4; CDR3 protein: CASSLGQGTNTGELFF; CDR3 DNA: TGTGCCAGCAGCTTGGGACAGGGAACGAACACCGGGGAGCTGTTTTTT
D gene: NA; J gene: TRBJ1-5; clone size: NA; V gene: TRBV5-1; CDR3 protein: CASSRSWNQPQHF; CDR3 DNA: TGCGCCAGCAGCCGTAGTTGGAATCAGCCCCAGCATTTT
D gene: NA; J gene: TRBJ1-1; clone size: NA; V gene: TRBV9; CDR3 protein: CASSVYEKRNTEAFF; CDR3 DNA: TGTGCCAGCAGCGTCTACGAAAAGAGAAACACTGAAGCTTTCTTT
D gene: NA; J gene: TRBJ2-5; clone size: once; V gene: TRBV19; CDR3 protein: CASSLQDQETQYF; CDR3 DNA: TGTGCCAGTAGTTTACAGGACCAAGAGACCCAGTACTTC